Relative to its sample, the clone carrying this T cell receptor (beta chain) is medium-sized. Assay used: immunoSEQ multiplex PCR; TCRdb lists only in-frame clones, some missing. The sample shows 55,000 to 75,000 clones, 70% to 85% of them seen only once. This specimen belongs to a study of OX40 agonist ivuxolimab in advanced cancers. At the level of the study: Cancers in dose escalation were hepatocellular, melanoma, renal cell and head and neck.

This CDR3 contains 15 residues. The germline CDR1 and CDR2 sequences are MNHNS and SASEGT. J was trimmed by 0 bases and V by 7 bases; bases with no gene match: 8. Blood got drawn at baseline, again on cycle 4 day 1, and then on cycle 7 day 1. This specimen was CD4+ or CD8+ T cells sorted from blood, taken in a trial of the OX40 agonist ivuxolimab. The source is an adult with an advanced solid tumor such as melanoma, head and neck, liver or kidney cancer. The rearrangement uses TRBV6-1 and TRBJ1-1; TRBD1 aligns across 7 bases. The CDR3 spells CASMAGTAMNTEAFF. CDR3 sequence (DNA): TGTGCCAGCATGGCCGGGACAGCGATGAACACTGAAGCTTTCTTT.